This entry lists 21 T cell receptor beta chains sequenced from one sample in a study of shared clonotypes between healthy human individuals. The assay was immunoSEQ multiplex PCR, and TCRdb's table has in-frame clones only and misses some. The data show approximately 980,000 clones, roughly 72% seen once. Sample: memory CD4+ T cells sorted from blood. The subset was: CD45RA-negative fraction. The receptors come from a man younger than 35 in good health.

This chain uses TRBV30 with TRBJ1-4, with a possible D match to TRBD1 (5 bases). The CDR3 sequence is 12 residues long. V lost 2 bases to trimming and J lost 8 bases, with 9 bases between them. Germline V CDR1 and CDR2: GTSNPN, SVGIG (reference sequence). CDR3 amino acids: CAWSTREEKLFF. CDR3 bases: TGTGCCTGGAGTACCAGGGAAGAAAAACTGTTTTTT.

The chain recombines TRBV6-5 with TRBJ2-1; 9 bases are a match to TRBD1. V was pared by 5 bases and J by 6 bases, with 8 bases of the junction left unmatched. The germline V gene has CDR1 MNHEY and CDR2 SVGAGI. The CDR3 covers 15 residues. The CDR3 DNA follows: TGTGCCAGCAGTCTAACAGGGGGCTTATTCAATGAGCAGTTCTTC. Protein product: CASSLTGGLFNEQFF.

The chain joins TRBV6-5 to TRBJ2-7; 7 bases map to TRBD1. V gave up 5 bases and J gave up 3 bases; unmatched junction bases: 10. The CDR3 runs 15 residues. Germline CDR1 MNHEY, CDR2 SVGAGI. The CDR3, as DNA: TGTGCCAGCAGTCCAACTTGGGACAGCAACTACGAGCAGTACTTC. This encodes CASSPTWDSNYEQYF.

The chain combines TRBV7-2 with TRBJ1-2; maybe TRBD1 (6 bases). CDR1 and CDR2 (germline): SGHTA, FQGNSA. The CDR3 has 13 amino acids. V lost 3 bases to trimming and J lost 6 bases, with 11 bases between them. The CDR3 DNA sequence: TGTGCCAGCAGCTTCACAGGGTGGGATGGCTACACCTTC. This gives the protein CASSFTGWDGYTF.

The chain combines TRBV30 with TRBJ1-1; TRBD1 might be the D (5 bases). V shed 5 bases and J shed 1 base, with 8 bases lying between them. Germline CDR1 and CDR2: GTSNPN and SVGIG (reference sequence). The CDR3 is 12 residues long. The CDR3 region has the DNA TGTGCCTGGGGGGGAGGGAACACTGAAGCTTTCTTT. As protein: CAWGGGNTEAFF. The full variable domain, with the rest looked up from reference TRBV30 and TRBJ1-1, is SQTIHQWPATLVQPVGSPLSLECTVEGTSNPNLYWYRQAAGRGLQLLFYSVGIGQISSEVPQNLSASRPQDRQFILSSKKLLLSDSGFYLCAWGGGNTEAFFGQGTRLTVV.

The CDR3 sequence is CASTSGDNYGYTF. DNA for the CDR3: TGTGCCAGCACCTCAGGGGACAACTATGGCTACACCTTC. This sequence joins TRBV2 and TRBJ1-2; possibly TRBD1 for D (6 bases). V was pared by 7 bases and J by 2 bases, with 11 bases between. The length of the CDR3 is 13 residues. The germline V gene encodes CDR1 SNHLY and CDR2 FYNNEI.

CDR3 nucleotide sequence: TGTGCCAGCAGCTTAACTGCGGGGGGTGGCTACACCTTC. Its protein product is CASSLTAGGGYTF. The V call is TRBV7-3, the J call TRBJ1-2, with D maybe TRBD1 (5 bases). The CDR3 is 13 residues long. Germline values: CDR1 SGHTA, CDR2 FQGTGA. V lost 0 bases to trimming and J lost 7 bases, with 9 bases between them. Together with reference TRBV7-3 and TRBJ1-2, the CDR3 gives the full variable domain: GAGVSQTPSNKVTEKGKYVELRCDPISGHTALYWYRQSLGQGPEFLIYFQGTGAADDSGLPNDRFFAVRPEGSVSTLKIQRTERGDSAVYLCASSLTAGGGYTFGSGTRLTVV.

The rearrangement uses TRBV10-3 and TRBJ2-7; 8 bases are a match to TRBD1. The CDR3 runs 14 residues. In germline, CDR1 is ENHRY, CDR2 SYGVKD. The junction had 7 bases not matched to a gene; V was cut back by 6 bases and J by 3 bases. The CDR3 DNA reads TGTGCCATCAGGGACGGGACAGGTAACTACGAGCAGTACTTC. Its translation is CAIRDGTGNYEQYF.

This clone was seen only once. The chain combines TRBV6-5 with TRBJ1-4, with D tentatively TRBD1 (5 bases). The CDR3 length is 16 residues. Between the trimmed V and J ends, which lost 0 bases and 3 bases, there was a span of 11 bases. Germline V lookup: CDR1 MNHEY, CDR2 SVGAGI. The CDR3 DNA follows: TGTGCCAGCAGTTACTCGATCGGAGGGGCTAATGAAAAACTGTTTTTT. Amino acid sequence: CASSYSIGGANEKLFF.

The V and J genes are TRBV25-1 and TRBJ2-5, with 7 bases lining up with TRBD1. CDR1 and CDR2 (germline): MGHDK, SYGVNS. The V segment lost 6 bases and the J segment 1 base; nucleotides outside the gene matches: 11. The CDR3 is 16 amino acids. CDR3 region: CASRGRNRGGQETQYF. The CDR3 nucleotides read TGTGCCAGCAGGGGGAGAAACAGGGGTGGCCAAGAGACCCAGTACTTC.

The chain joins TRBV6-1 to TRBJ1-1; D is unresolved. Trimming left V 6 bases short and J 4 bases short, with 15 bases between. Per germline, CDR1 MNHNS and CDR2 SASEGT. The CDR3 runs 14 residues. CDR3 residues: CASSTGDFATEAFF. DNA for the CDR3: TGTGCCAGCAGCACGGGTGACTTCGCCACTGAAGCTTTCTTT.

The rearrangement uses TRBV10-1 and TRBJ2-3, with TRBD1 as a possible D gene (5 bases). There are 13 residues in the CDR3. The V end lost 3 bases, the J end lost 5 bases, and 9 bases lay between the germline ends. The germline V gene has CDR1 WNHNN and CDR2 SYGVQD (reference sequence). The DNA for the CDR3 is TGCGCCAGCAGTGAAAGAGACAGAGATACGCAGTATTTT. Encoded protein: CASSERDRDTQYF.

This rearrangement joins TRBV7-9 to TRBJ2-3, with TRBD1 as a possible D gene (6 bases). The CDR3 spans 15 residues. CDR1 and CDR2 (germline): SEHNR, FQNEAQ (reference sequence). With 3 bases removed from V and 0 bases from J, the gap between germline ends came to 10 bases. CDR3 bases: TGTGCCAGCAGCTTTTCAGGGGTGAGCACAGATACGCAGTATTTT. It encodes CASSFSGVSTDTQYF.

The chain is built from TRBV7-2 and TRBJ2-2, with D perhaps assigned TRBD1 or TRBD2 (5 bases each). The CDR3 is 16 residues long. V was cut by 5 bases and J by 0 bases, with 13 bases left in between. Germline loops: CDR1 SGHTA, CDR2 FQGNSA. Here the CDR3 reads CASSPPGTTNTGELFF. In DNA, the CDR3 is TGTGCCAGCAGCCCCCCCGGGACCACGAACACCGGGGAGCTGTTTTTT.

The rearrangement uses TRBV6-1 and TRBJ2-3; D is possibly TRBD1 (6 bases). The CDR3 length is 18 residues. Germline values: CDR1 MNHNS, CDR2 SASEGT. Trimming removed 3 bases from V and 6 bases from J, with 25 bases in between. CDR3 in amino acids: CASSDIIRRQDLHDTQYF. CDR3 DNA: TGTGCCAGCAGTGATATAATCCGTCGACAGGACCTACATGATACGCAGTATTTT.

This clone was counted a few times. This chain uses TRBV7-8 with TRBJ1-2, with 7 positions matching TRBD1. V gave up 2 bases and J gave up 4 bases; unmatched junction bases: 1. CDR1 SGHVS and CDR2 FQNEAQ come from the germline V gene. The CDR3 is 13 amino acids. The CDR3 bases are TGTGCCAGCAGCTTAAGGGACAGCTATGGCTACACCTTC. Its protein is CASSLRDSYGYTF.

This chain connects TRBV10-1 to TRBJ2-5; 14 bases agree with TRBD2. The CDR3 is 18 residues long. Germline-derived CDR1 and CDR2 are WNHNN and SYGVQD (reference sequence). V lost 5 bases and J lost 4; bases outside the gene matches: 12. This CDR3 is CASSPGLAGGTDAETQYF. CDR3 bases: TGCGCCAGCAGTCCCGGACTAGCGGGGGGTACTGACGCAGAGACCCAGTACTTC.

This clone was detected only a few times. The chain combines TRBV12-5 with TRBJ1-3; D gene unclear. The germline V gene has CDR1 LGHNT and CDR2 FRNRAP. V was pared by 6 bases and J by 0 bases, with 9 bases between. The CDR3 is 14 amino acids. This CDR3 reads CASGYTSSGNTIYF. CDR3 DNA: TGTGCTAGTGGGTACACAAGCTCTGGAAACACCATATATTTT.

CDR3 in DNA: TGTGCCAGCGTCGACGGGAGTAACTCTGGGGCCAACGTCCTGACTTTC. It specifies CASVDGSNSGANVLTF. V is TRBV6-6 and J is TRBJ2-6; tentative D call: TRBD2 (6 bases). Germline CDR1 is MNHNY and CDR2 is SVGAGI (reference sequence). CDR3 length: 16 amino acids. Trimming removed 8 bases at V and 0 bases at J, with 14 bases between.

J is TRBJ1-5 and V is TRBV2; D not certain. V was trimmed by 3 bases and J by 3 bases, leaving 9 bases between them. This CDR3 is 14 amino acids long. Germline V gene sequence: CDR1 SNHLY, CDR2 FYNNEI. CDR3 in DNA: TGTGCCAGCAGTGAGAGGACTCTCAATCAGCCCCAGCATTTT. This gives the protein CASSERTLNQPQHF.

The J gene is TRBJ2-2, the V gene TRBV28, with D perhaps TRBD2 (5 bases). The V end was cut by 7 bases, the J end by 4 bases, with 10 bases between. The germline V gene encodes CDR1 MDHEN and CDR2 SYDVKM. This CDR3 contains 13 residues. For the CDR3, the DNA is TGTGCCAGCACCGGGGATGTCACCGGGGAGCTGTTTTTT. Its protein product is CASTGDVTGELFF.